The 24 T cell receptor beta chains below all came from one sample that was sequenced in a study of shared clonotypes between healthy human individuals. Measured with immunoSEQ multiplex PCR; TCRdb has only the in-frame clones, and not every one. The sample records roughly 700,000 clones, around 90% being singletons. Input material: memory CD8+ T cells from PBMCs. This sample's subset: CD45RO+ cells pooled with CCR7-negative TemRA cells. The receptors originated from a man in his late teens or twenties in good health. Some clones in this sample may be carry-over from other donors' samples.

This chain connects TRBV5-1 to TRBJ2-7; TRBD2 aligns across 11 bases. The V gene end was trimmed by 5 bases and the J gene end by 7 bases; junction bases not matched to a gene: 11. This CDR3 spans 15 amino acids. Germline-derived CDR1 and CDR2 are SGHRS and YFSETQ. For the CDR3, the DNA is TGCGCCAGCAGACTCGGGACTAGCGGAACCTTAGAGCAGTACTTC. Its protein product is CASRLGTSGTLEQYF.

V is TRBV27 and J is TRBJ2-7; D is unclear. With 6 bases removed from V and 3 bases from J, the gap between germline ends came to 15 bases. CDR1 and CDR2 (germline): MNHEY, SMNVEV (reference sequence). This CDR3 is 14 amino acids long. The CDR3: CASSPFSVHYEQYF. The CDR3, as DNA: TGTGCCAGCAGCCCCTTTTCGGTTCACTACGAGCAGTACTTC.

This chain links TRBV4-3 with TRBJ2-7; possibly TRBD1 for D (6 bases). V was shortened by 1 base and J by 1 base, with 11 bases between the two germline ends. Germline lookup yields CDR1 LGHNA and CDR2 YSLEER. CDR3 length equals 15 residues. The CDR3 sequence: CASSQGTDRSYEQYF. The CDR3 region has the DNA TGCGCCAGCAGCCAAGGTACAGACAGGTCCTACGAGCAGTACTTC.

This clone was observed a single time. The chain uses TRBV5-4 and TRBJ2-5; unclear D gene. V dropped 0 bases and J dropped 4 bases, with 7 bases sitting between them. The CDR3 is made up of 13 amino acids. CDR1 is SGHNT, CDR2 YYREEE, per germline (reference sequence). The DNA for the CDR3 is TGTGCCAGCAGCTTGGGACGGACAGAGACCCAGTACTTC. This translates into CASSLGRTETQYF.

The chain joins TRBV15 to TRBJ1-2; 10 bases align to TRBD1. This CDR3 is 19 amino acids long. CDR1 is LNHNV and CDR2 is YYDKDF in the germline V gene (reference sequence). V shed 3 bases, J shed 3 bases, and the junction held 16 bases outside the gene matches. Here the CDR3 reads CATSSYPRSRDRGDYGYTF. CDR3 in DNA: TGTGCCACCAGCAGCTACCCCCGAAGCCGGGACAGGGGCGACTATGGCTACACCTTC.

The rearrangement links TRBV28 to TRBJ2-7, with 11 bases aligning to TRBD2. CDR3 length: 20 residues. CDR1 and CDR2 (germline): MDHEN, SYDVKM. Trimming took 5 bases from V and 0 from J; bases not matched to a gene: 18. The CDR3 DNA reads as TGTGCCAGCAGTCTCCACGCACTAGCGGGAGAGCCAACAAGCTCCTACGAGCAGTACTTC. It encodes CASSLHALAGEPTSSYEQYF.

The sample holds one count of this clone. The chain employs TRBV30 and TRBJ2-7; TRBD1 might be the D (6 bases). Germline CDR1 reads GTSNPN; CDR2 reads SVGIG (reference sequence). There are 15 residues in the CDR3. V gave up 5 bases and J gave up 12 bases, with 29 bases separating them. The CDR3 DNA reads TGTGCCTGGGATCGGGGCATGGGGGCAGGTCCTGGGGGGTACTTC. This encodes CAWDRGMGAGPGGYF.

V and J are TRBV19 and TRBJ1-5; 9 positions match TRBD1. V lost 8 bases and J lost 1; bases outside the gene matches: 12. The CDR3 runs to 17 residues. CDR1 and CDR2 from the germline V gene are LNHDA and SQIVND (reference sequence). The CDR3 spells CASLRDRVTSSNQPQHF. The CDR3 region has the DNA TGTGCCAGTCTCCGGGACAGGGTCACGTCGAGCAATCAGCCCCAGCATTTT.

The rearrangement joins TRBV16 to TRBJ1-1, with D perhaps matching TRBD1 (5 bases). V gave up 4 bases and J gave up 7 bases, with 16 bases separating them. The germline gives CDR1 KGHSY, CDR2 FQNENV. The CDR3 has 14 amino acids. The CDR3 spells CASSLNMGGIEAFF. In DNA, the CDR3 is TGTGCCAGCAGCCTAAATATGGGGGGGATTGAAGCTTTCTTT.

The chain links TRBV5-1 to TRBJ2-1; 13 bases are a match to TRBD2. V was clipped by 3 bases and J by 2 bases; unmatched bases: 8. The germline V gene has CDR1 SGHRS and CDR2 YFSETQ. The CDR3 has 18 residues. The CDR3 DNA is TGCGCCAGCAGCTCCTTAGGACTAGCGGGAGTGGCCTACAATGAGCAGTTCTTC. Its translation: CASSSLGLAGVAYNEQFF.

The genes are TRBV4-1 and TRBJ1-1; a weak D match, TRBD1 (6 bases). The CDR3 totals 17 residues. V lost 0 bases to trimming and J lost 0 bases, with 14 bases between them. Germline CDR1 and CDR2: MGHRA and YSYEKL. CDR3 in amino acids: CASSQERGDMVNTEAFF. CDR3 in DNA: TGCGCCAGCAGCCAAGAACGGGGGGACATGGTGAACACTGAAGCTTTCTTT.

This chain connects TRBV5-4 to TRBJ1-5; a possible D gene is TRBD1 (5 bases). CDR1 and CDR2 (germline): SGHNT, YYREEE (reference sequence). V lost 2 bases, J lost 1 base, and 7 bases lay in between. This CDR3 is 14 amino acids long. CDR3 loop: CASSFGGSNQPQHF. CDR3 nucleotides: TGTGCCAGCAGCTTCGGGGGGAGCAATCAGCCCCAGCATTTT. Full variable domain (remainder filled in from reference TRBV5-4 and TRBJ1-5): ETGVTQSPTHLIKTRGQQVTLRCSSQSGHNTVSWYQQALGQGPQFIFQYYREEENGRGNFPPRFSGLQFPNYSSELNVNALELDDSALYLCASSFGGSNQPQHFGDGTRLSIL.

This sequence joins TRBV11-2 and TRBJ1-1, with D unclear. This CDR3 spans 12 amino acids. CDR1 and CDR2 (germline): SGHAT, FQNNGV. V was clipped by 5 bases and J by 4 bases, with 8 bases between them. The chain's CDR3 is CASSPGFTEAFF. The CDR3 DNA follows: TGTGCCAGCAGCCCCGGGTTCACTGAAGCTTTCTTT.

V and J are TRBV4-1 and TRBJ2-2, with unresolved D. The germline gives CDR1 MGHRA, CDR2 YSYEKL. This CDR3 spans 15 amino acids. Trimming pared 4 bases from V and 2 bases from J, leaving 11 bases between. The CDR3 loop is CASSLRDQNTGELFF. The DNA for the CDR3 is TGCGCCAGCAGCCTTAGAGACCAAAACACCGGGGAGCTGTTTTTT.

V and J are TRBV7-2 and TRBJ2-5; a possible D gene is TRBD1 (5 bases). This CDR3 contains 17 residues. Germline CDR1 reads SGHTA; CDR2 reads FQGNSA. V lost 5 bases and J lost 4, with 23 bases in between. The CDR3 loop reads CASSPLTGYPRLETQYF. The CDR3 region has the DNA TGTGCCAGCAGCCCACTAACAGGTTACCCTAGGTTAGAGACCCAGTACTTC.

The chain joins TRBV7-9 to TRBJ2-5; the D gene is possibly TRBD1 (7 bases). Per the germline V gene, CDR1 is SEHNR and CDR2 is FQNEAQ (reference sequence). CDR3 length: 15 residues. V shed 11 bases and J shed 3 bases, with 22 bases lying between them. The CDR3 DNA sequence: TGTGCCGGAAGCAGAAGGAGGGGGCAGGAAGAGACCCAGTACTTC. Its protein is CAGSRRRGQEETQYF.

The genes are TRBV28 and TRBJ2-7, with 8 bases that match TRBD1. The CDR3 is 16 amino acids. Germline CDR1 and CDR2: MDHEN and SYDVKM. The J segment lost 4 bases and the V segment lost 1 base, leaving 9 bases of the junction unmatched. In DNA form, the CDR3 reads TGTGCCAGCAGTTTATATCCAGGGGGCGCTTCTTACGAGCAGTACTTC. Encoded protein: CASSLYPGGASYEQYF.

The V call is TRBV28, the J call TRBJ2-7, with 9 bases fitting TRBD1. The germline V gene has CDR1 MDHEN and CDR2 SYDVKM. V shed 6 bases, J shed 4 bases, and the junction held 7 bases outside the gene matches. This CDR3 comprises 14 residues. CDR3 loop: CASRMDRGWYEQYF. CDR3 sequence (DNA): TGTGCCAGCAGGATGGACAGGGGTTGGTACGAGCAGTACTTC.

This chain links TRBV9 with TRBJ2-7; D gene unclear. Deletions cut 0 bases from V and 0 bases from J, with 10 bases between. The CDR3 runs 15 residues. Germline V lookup: CDR1 SGDLS, CDR2 YYNGEE. The CDR3: CASSVGESLSYEQYF. Here the CDR3 DNA reads TGTGCCAGCAGCGTAGGTGAGTCGCTCTCCTACGAGCAGTACTTC.

The chain uses TRBV11-2 and TRBJ2-5; 8 positions match TRBD2. Germline trimming cut 5 bases from V and 2 bases from J; bases unmatched to any gene: 7. Looked up from germline, CDR1 is SGHAT and CDR2 is FQNNGV. This CDR3 is built from 15 residues. The CDR3 DNA reads TGTGCCAGCAGCCTCTCAGCGGGAGAGCAAGAGACCCAGTACTTC. This gives the protein CASSLSAGEQETQYF.

The rearrangement joins TRBV4-3 to TRBJ2-1, with 14 bases aligning to TRBD2. With V trimmed by 0 bases and J by 14 bases, 12 bases remained unmatched. Germline V gene lookup returns CDR1 LGHNA and CDR2 YSLEER. This CDR3 contains 17 residues. For the CDR3, the DNA is TGCGCCAGCAGCCAAGAGGATTATGGGACTAGCGGGAGTGGTGAGTTCTTC. Amino acid sequence: CASSQEDYGTSGSGEFF.

This clone was observed a single time. The chain has TRBV27 and TRBJ1-6; the D is unclear. Germline values: CDR1 MNHEY, CDR2 SMNVEV (reference sequence). With 8 bases removed from V and 7 bases from J, the gap between germline ends came to 15 bases. This CDR3 is built from 14 residues. The CDR3 coding sequence is TGTGCCAGCCCAGCGAGAGGCAGGAATTCACCCCTCCACTTT. This codes for CASPARGRNSPLHF.

This clone has more than one count but fewer than ten. This chain uses TRBV7-9 with TRBJ1-1; D remains unclear. Trimming stripped 3 bases from V and 4 bases from J, with 12 bases between. The CDR3 is 14 residues long. Germline V gene data show CDR1 as SEHNR and CDR2 as FQNEAQ (reference sequence). As DNA, the CDR3 is TGTGCCAGCAGCTTCTTAGACGGATTCACTGAAGCTTTCTTT. Translation: CASSFLDGFTEAFF.

This clone has a handful of counts. The rearrangement joins TRBV2 to TRBJ2-7; D is undetermined. Per germline, CDR1 SNHLY and CDR2 FYNNEI. The CDR3 contains 12 residues. Trimming removed 4 bases from V and 4 bases from J, with 8 bases in between. DNA of the CDR3: TGTGCCAGCAGTGTTGCGGTGTACGAGCAGTACTTC. Translation: CASSVAVYEQYF.